The entry below describes one T cell receptor beta chain. The ends lost 7 bases at V and 4 bases at J; junction bases unmatched: 10. Germline CDR1 and CDR2: GTSNPN and SVGIG (reference sequence). This CDR3 comprises 15 residues. The record originates from a study of patients and donors after allogeneic stem cell transplantation. TCRdb called the RT-PCR reads again in MiXCR, with one record for every CDR3 protein. The sample records about 230,000 distinct CDR3 sequences, roughly 13% being singletons. The sequenced material came from blood, either unsorted or a sorted T cell fraction (not recorded which). The sequence was obtained from a human donor who was either an allogeneic HSCT recipient or a stem cell or donor lymphocyte infusion donor (not recorded which). It is not recorded whose cells these are; they may come from a transplant donor. This chain connects TRBV30 to TRBJ2-6, with 7 bases fitting TRBD2. DNA for the CDR3: TGTGCCTTAGCGGCGGGGGATTCCGGGGCCAACGTCCTGACTTTC. Residues: CALAAGDSGANVLTF.